Listed below are T cell receptor beta chains from one sample, sequenced in a study of T cell repertoires in cytomegalovirus infection. No antigen has been assigned to these receptors. TCRdb re-derived calls from the reads in MiXCR, one entry per CDR3 protein. In the table there are about 830,000 distinct CDR3 sequences, 32% of which are singletons. The input for sequencing was cultured CD8+ T cells from PBMCs, taken from culture after CMV antigen stimulation. These receptors were collected from a human donor in good health (CMV status not recorded). Some clones in this sample may be carry-over from other donors' samples. Each CDR3 is given without its conserved first and last residue. The order of the fields is CDR3 protein, V gene, J gene, D gene. The D gene is left open where the match is weak.

CDR3aa: ASSQTGGPYNEQF
v_gene: TRBV11-3
j_gene: TRBJ2-1
d_gene: TRBD1

CDR3aa: SARGPDMKLANYGYT
v_gene: TRBV20-1
j_gene: TRBJ1-2
d_gene: .

CDR3aa: ASSDPRDRGLVEQF
v_gene: TRBV6-1
j_gene: TRBJ2-1
d_gene: TRBD1

CDR3aa: ASNRGGGAEAF
v_gene: TRBV6-5
j_gene: TRBJ1-1
d_gene: TRBD1

CDR3aa: ASRGLAGAVNIQY
v_gene: TRBV19
j_gene: TRBJ2-4
d_gene: TRBD2

CDR3aa: ASSLGRAGEDSYEQY
v_gene: TRBV7-9
j_gene: TRBJ2-7
d_gene: TRBD2

CDR3aa: ASSQVKGTDNYGYT
v_gene: TRBV4-3
j_gene: TRBJ1-2
d_gene: .

CDR3aa: ARRGGYSNQPQH
v_gene: TRBV19
j_gene: TRBJ1-5
d_gene: TRBD1

CDR3aa: ASSLLAGGEYNEQF
v_gene: TRBV7-6
j_gene: TRBJ2-1
d_gene: TRBD2

CDR3aa: ASSSGTSGGGNIQY
v_gene: TRBV7-8
j_gene: TRBJ2-4
d_gene: TRBD2

CDR3aa: ASSLFTGQNYGYT
v_gene: TRBV12-3/TRBV12-4
j_gene: TRBJ1-2
d_gene: .

CDR3aa: ASTPGLDNEQF
v_gene: TRBV13
j_gene: TRBJ2-1
d_gene: .

CDR3aa: ASSEIPISQRATGELF
v_gene: TRBV6-1
j_gene: TRBJ2-2
d_gene: .

CDR3aa: ASSQRPEGAYEQY
v_gene: TRBV4-1
j_gene: TRBJ2-7
d_gene: .

CDR3aa: ASTEGSYQPQH
v_gene: TRBV6-1
j_gene: TRBJ1-5
d_gene: .

CDR3aa: ASSSWGGEDTQY
v_gene: TRBV12-3/TRBV12-4
j_gene: TRBJ2-3
d_gene: TRBD2

CDR3aa: ASALSSYNEQF
v_gene: TRBV11-1
j_gene: TRBJ2-1
d_gene: .

CDR3aa: ASSYSIGRADTQY
v_gene: TRBV6-5
j_gene: TRBJ2-3
d_gene: .

CDR3aa: ASSQWVRGPQNTEAF
v_gene: TRBV3-1
j_gene: TRBJ1-1
d_gene: TRBD1

CDR3aa: ASSLVPGTGDVGYGYT
v_gene: TRBV7-2
j_gene: TRBJ1-2
d_gene: TRBD1

CDR3aa: ATSMQGSRETQY
v_gene: TRBV15
j_gene: TRBJ2-5
d_gene: .

CDR3aa: ASSPPGVIVVSGELF
v_gene: TRBV19
j_gene: TRBJ2-2
d_gene: .

CDR3aa: ASSLGLAGGFTGELF
v_gene: TRBV6-5
j_gene: TRBJ2-2
d_gene: TRBD2

CDR3aa: ASSVQGGGYT
v_gene: TRBV25-1
j_gene: TRBJ1-2
d_gene: .

CDR3aa: ASSFSRAVTGELF
v_gene: TRBV11-1
j_gene: TRBJ2-2
d_gene: .

CDR3aa: ASSYRPDTQY
v_gene: TRBV11-2
j_gene: TRBJ2-3
d_gene: .

CDR3aa: SARTGMMGMNTEAF
v_gene: TRBV20-1
j_gene: TRBJ1-1
d_gene: .

CDR3aa: ASSLAEKGPQETQY
v_gene: TRBV7-9
j_gene: TRBJ2-5
d_gene: .

CDR3aa: ASRLGGGNTEAF
v_gene: TRBV7-3
j_gene: TRBJ1-1
d_gene: .

CDR3aa: ASSLDAGGRTGELF
v_gene: TRBV7-2
j_gene: TRBJ2-2
d_gene: TRBD2

CDR3aa: ASSFLAGGDDEQF
v_gene: TRBV13
j_gene: TRBJ2-1
d_gene: TRBD2

CDR3aa: ASSFGGGGPSGKLF
v_gene: TRBV12-3/TRBV12-4
j_gene: TRBJ1-4
d_gene: .

CDR3aa: ASSSPGGGYT
v_gene: TRBV12-3/TRBV12-4
j_gene: TRBJ1-2
d_gene: .

CDR3aa: ASSPGTGEWSKNIQY
v_gene: TRBV11-2
j_gene: TRBJ2-4
d_gene: TRBD1

CDR3aa: ASRTRDEQY
v_gene: TRBV7-8
j_gene: TRBJ2-7
d_gene: .

CDR3aa: ASSEGGGSTDTQY
v_gene: TRBV25-1
j_gene: TRBJ2-3
d_gene: TRBD2

CDR3aa: ASQSTGAGEKLF
v_gene: TRBV19
j_gene: TRBJ1-4
d_gene: TRBD1

CDR3aa: ASSSAAWGGEDEQF
v_gene: TRBV7-9
j_gene: TRBJ2-1
d_gene: TRBD2

CDR3aa: ASSSDYQQETQY
v_gene: TRBV11-1
j_gene: TRBJ2-5
d_gene: .

CDR3aa: ATSGGLGSYNEQF
v_gene: TRBV27
j_gene: TRBJ2-1
d_gene: TRBD1

CDR3aa: ASTNIGGRKTEAF
v_gene: TRBV18
j_gene: TRBJ1-1
d_gene: .

CDR3aa: ASSARQGLNQPQH
v_gene: TRBV19
j_gene: TRBJ1-5
d_gene: TRBD1

CDR3aa: ASSQFPPSAGANVLT
v_gene: TRBV4-1
j_gene: TRBJ2-6
d_gene: .

CDR3aa: ASSYRVPGYGYT
v_gene: TRBV28
j_gene: TRBJ1-2
d_gene: .

CDR3aa: ASSTWTGANTGELF
v_gene: TRBV6-2/TRBV6-3
j_gene: TRBJ2-2
d_gene: TRBD1